This TCR beta chain came from a study of T cells in localized non-small cell lung cancer. Produced via immunoSEQ multiplex PCR; TCRdb's table is partial and in-frame only. Of tens of thousands of clones detected, 70% to 90% appear once; the ten largest clones hold roughly 14%. About this clone itself: Antigen unknown.

Notes on the study in general: Sequencing, confined to only one tumor region, leaves heterogeneity possible.

V shed 0 bases and J shed 1 base, with 9 bases lying between them. The CDR3 loop spans 15 amino acids. CDR1 is SGHNT and CDR2 is YYREEE in the germline V gene (reference sequence). The V call is TRBV5-4, the J call TRBJ2-3; D might be TRBD1 (5 bases). The source was peripheral blood, collected before any cancer treatment. The TCR comes from an older female donor with stage I lung adenocarcinoma. CDR3 coding DNA: TGTGCCAGCAGCTTGGAAGTGGGGCGCACAGATACGCAGTATTTT. Protein product: CASSLEVGRTDTQYF.